The 9 T cell receptor beta chains given below trace back to one sample, sequenced in a study of T cell responses to AZD1222 COVID-19 vaccine. Here immunoSEQ multiplex PCR was the method, and the copy in TCRdb shows in-frame clones only, minus some. Among some 180,000 clones listed, roughly 92% were seen once. The sequenced sample was peripheral blood, obtained on day 0 of AZD1222 vaccination. The receptors here all came from an adult in good health.

This chain links TRBV18 with TRBJ1-5; D call uncertain. There are 15 residues in the CDR3. Between the trimmed V and J ends, which lost 3 bases and 3 bases, there was a span of 12 bases. Germline assignment: CDR1 KGHSH and CDR2 LQKENI. As DNA, the CDR3 is TGTGCCAGCTCACCGAGTGGGAGGTCCAATCAGCCCCAGCATTTT. Encoded protein: CASSPSGRSNQPQHF.

J is TRBJ1-1 and V is TRBV18, with no clear D. This CDR3 is built from 15 residues. Trimming removed 4 bases at V and 6 bases at J, with 18 bases between. CDR1 is KGHSH and CDR2 is LQKENI in the germline V gene. In DNA, the CDR3 is TGTGCCAGCTCACTCGCCAAGGGCCAGGTAGCTGAAGCTTTCTTT. Amino acid sequence: CASSLAKGQVAEAFF.

CDR3 sequence reads: CASSLGRANQLEPLHF. In nucleotides, the CDR3 is TGCGCCAGCAGCTTGGGGAGGGCCAACCAATTGGAACCCCTCCACTTT. The rearrangement links TRBV5-1 to TRBJ1-6; D remains ambiguous. There are 16 residues in the CDR3. Germline values: CDR1 SGHRS, CDR2 YFSETQ. V lost 0 bases to trimming and J lost 12 bases, with 19 bases between them.

The chain couples TRBV12-5 to TRBJ2-2; 8 bases are a match to TRBD2. Germline CDR1 is LGHNT and CDR2 is FRNRAP. The CDR3 is 17 residues long. With 6 bases clipped from V and 2 bases from J, the junction kept 11 bases outside the gene matches. CDR3 protein: CASGLPGLASNTGELFF. CDR3 coding DNA: TGTGCTAGTGGCCTCCCCGGACTAGCCTCAAACACCGGGGAGCTGTTTTTT.

The chain couples TRBV18 to TRBJ2-7, with D possibly called TRBD1 or TRBD2 (5 bases each). Looked up from germline, CDR1 is KGHSH and CDR2 is LQKENI. This CDR3 has 15 residues. Trimming took 4 bases from V and 2 from J, leaving 15 bases between them. The CDR3 bases are TGTGCCAGCTCACGAGGGACGGAGGTCCCCTACGAGCAGTACTTC. This translates into CASSRGTEVPYEQYF.

This sequence joins TRBV2 and TRBJ1-1; 9 bases agree with TRBD1. The CDR3 consists of 13 residues. Germline assignment: CDR1 SNHLY and CDR2 FYNNEI. The V gene end was trimmed by 3 bases and the J gene end by 6 bases; junction bases not matched to a gene: 2. CDR3 coding DNA: TGTGCCAGCAGTGACGGGACAGGGCCTGAAGCTTTCTTT. Protein sequence: CASSDGTGPEAFF.

The J gene is TRBJ2-7, the V gene TRBV19; D remains ambiguous. Germline V lookup: CDR1 LNHDA, CDR2 SQIVND (reference sequence). The CDR3 is made up of 13 amino acids. V was clipped by 5 bases and J by 0 bases, with 8 bases between them. In DNA form, the CDR3 reads TGTGCCAGTAGTTGGGGTCTCTCCTACGAGCAGTACTTC. It yields the protein CASSWGLSYEQYF.

This chain joins TRBV19 and TRBJ2-7; 8 positions agree with TRBD2. V shed 5 bases, J shed 3 bases, and the junction held 15 bases outside the gene matches. The CDR3 spans 17 residues. Germline-derived CDR1 and CDR2 are LNHDA and SQIVND (reference sequence). CDR3 loop: CASSYGVAGTVGYEQYF. The DNA for the CDR3 is TGTGCCAGTAGTTACGGGGTAGCGGGAACGGTAGGCTACGAGCAGTACTTC.

The rearrangement links TRBV18 to TRBJ2-3; D is perhaps TRBD1 or TRBD2 (5 bases each). The CDR3 totals 16 residues. V was pared by 3 bases and J by 6 bases, with 19 bases between. Germline values: CDR1 KGHSH, CDR2 LQKENI. The CDR3 DNA reads as TGTGCCAGCTCACCCCGAGGCAGGGAGACCGGGGATACGCAGTATTTT. It encodes CASSPRGRETGDTQYF.